This T cell receptor (beta chain) was recorded in a study of CD8 T cells in Susac syndrome (dated by TCRdb to between 2018 and 2021). For context, the study as a whole: The study used repertoire sequencing to test whether antigen drove CD8+ T cell activation and differentiation in Susac syndrome.

RNA was extracted with the RNeasy kit and about 0.5 to 1 ug was reverse transcribed using random hexamers. TCR beta CDR3 regions were amplified with the immunoSEQ multiplex PCR assay covering 54 Vbeta and 13 Jbeta segments. To correct PCR amplification bias, a synthetic template baseline was used for both primer optimization and computational correction. The original methods were these. Reads were annotated to V, D and J genes per IMGT and analyzed with immunoSEQ Analyzer, keeping only productive sequences. Clonality was calculated as one minus the Shannon entropy normalized by log2 of the number of productive unique sequences. For each patient and control, public and private clones were evaluated within the 100 most prevalent clones. Susac-specific clones were defined as absent from healthy and MS cohorts, 850 to 1,300 published viral clones and other ImmuneACCESS disease sequences. TCRdb ran its own pipeline on the public reads, namely fastp trimming at Q25 and MiXCR clone calling, and kept in-frame beta chains. Records with the same CDR3 protein are collapsed into one entry carrying the most frequent genes and DNA. These V and J calls originate from TCRdb's pipeline instead of the authors' own analysis. In all, the sample holds about 200,000 distinct CDR3 sequences, and approximately 95% of those were seen once. Clones ranked in the top ten supply approximately 0.075% of the sample.

Study-wide findings and limitations: The TCR sequencing and HLA analysis was acknowledged to have included a relatively small number of individuals.

Peripheral blood CD8+ and CD4+ T cells from healthy donors, Susac syndrome patients and multiple sclerosis patients were profiled by high-throughput TCR beta sequencing. Treatment-naive patients with stable or active relapsing-remitting disease fulfilling revised McDonald criteria were used as multiple sclerosis controls. Bulk CD8+ and CD4+ T cells were purified by magnetic negative isolation, whereas CD8+ TEMRA cells were enriched by FACS. Blood was drawn into EDTA tubes, processed within 24 hours, and PBMCs were isolated by density gradient centrifugation. PBMCs intended for TCR sequencing were frozen in liquid nitrogen and were later thawed in a 37 degrees C water bath. A purity of at least 90% was achieved for sorted or isolated CD4+, CD8+ and CD8+ TEMRA cells. As regards this clonotype: What this receptor recognizes is not known. The sample holds no much larger clone one base away, and base qualities are not on file.

Via the germline V gene (reference sequence), CDR1 is DFQATT and CDR2 SNEGSKA. Trimming at the junction amounts to 6 bases on V and 3 bases on J, and the germline ends lie 11 bases apart. There are 12 amino acids in the CDR3, from cysteine to phenylalanine inclusive. CDR3 DNA only is kept here, 36 bases in frame from base 1. Sample: CD4+ T cells from PBMCs. The rearrangement joined TRBV20-1 to TRBJ1-2; TRBD1 is a weak D gene call, 6 bases matching. The TCR comes from a human donor with multiple sclerosis. The CDR3 here reads CSAGDTHYGYTF. The nucleotide sequence is TGCAGTGCGGGGGACACTCACTATGGCTACACCTTC.